These 7 T cell receptor beta chains were all obtained from the same sample, sequenced in a study of blood T cell repertoires in COVID-19. The table came from immunoSEQ multiplex PCR; TCRdb's copy has only in-frame clones and leaves some out. Counted here are just over 95,000 clones, over 70% occurring once; the ten biggest clones make up around 4%. The material sequenced was peripheral blood. The receptor source for this set is a man aged 55-75 years with acute or convalescent COVID-19.

This rearrangement joins TRBV10-2 to TRBJ1-5, with D perhaps TRBD1 (5 bases). This CDR3 comprises 15 residues. V dropped 3 bases and J dropped 7 bases, with 16 bases sitting between them. Germline lookup yields CDR1 WSHSY and CDR2 SAAADI. DNA of the CDR3: TGCGCCAGCAGTGATGGACGCAGGGCAGGGCAGCCCCAGCATTTT. As protein: CASSDGRRAGQPQHF.

The count of this clone is one. A junction end diverges from the germline sequence, so it may reflect a read error. The chain couples TRBV7-7 to TRBJ1-4; 7 positions agree with TRBD1. CDR3 length: 13 residues. Germline V gene data show CDR1 as SSHAT and CDR2 as FNYEAQ (reference sequence). For the CDR3, the DNA is TGTGCTAGCAGTCAGGGGGAAAGTGAAAAACTGTTTTTT. It translates to CASSQGESEKLFF.

The gene calls are TRBV27 and TRBJ2-7, with D maybe TRBD1 (5 bases). Trimming pared 0 bases from V and 3 bases from J, leaving 12 bases between. Germline CDR1 is MNHEY and CDR2 is SMNVEV (reference sequence). This CDR3 comprises 15 residues. The CDR3 nucleotides are TGTGCCAGCAGTTTATCGTCTGGCAGGGTCTACGAGCAGTACTTC. Amino acid sequence: CASSLSSGRVYEQYF.

The V gene is TRBV12-3 or TRBV12-4, the J gene TRBJ2-7; the D gene is possibly TRBD2 (5 bases). Trimming stripped 6 bases from V and 6 bases from J, with 15 bases between. There are 13 residues in the CDR3. The CDR3: CASSPRQGGEQYV. The CDR3 coding sequence is TGTGCCAGCAGCCCCAGACAAGGAGGCGAGCAGTACGTC.

The chain carries TRBV6-5 and TRBJ2-1; 7 bases are shared with TRBD1. J was trimmed by 7 bases and V by 2 bases; bases with no gene match: 11. Germline V gene sequence: CDR1 MNHEY, CDR2 SVGAGI. This CDR3 has 16 amino acids. Here the CDR3 reads CASSYTGTVLPNEQFF. The CDR3 DNA reads TGTGCCAGCAGTTACACTGGGACAGTCCTTCCTAATGAGCAGTTCTTC.

The chain carries TRBV6-8 and TRBJ2-6; unclear D gene. The CDR3 is 12 residues long. CDR1 is MNHGY, CDR2 SAAAGT, per germline. V lost 9 bases and J lost 2, with 5 bases in between. CDR3 DNA sequence: TGTGCCAGTAAAACTGGGGCCAACGTCCTGACTTTC. Translation: CASKTGANVLTF.

This chain joins TRBV7-2 and TRBJ2-7, with D hard to call. Germline lookup yields CDR1 SGHTA and CDR2 FQGNSA. The V gene lost 5 bases and the J gene lost 6 bases, with 8 bases spanning the gap. This CDR3 is built from 11 residues. The CDR3 coding sequence is TGTGCCAGCAGCCCAGCGCTCGAGCAGTACTTC. Translating it yields CASSPALEQYF.